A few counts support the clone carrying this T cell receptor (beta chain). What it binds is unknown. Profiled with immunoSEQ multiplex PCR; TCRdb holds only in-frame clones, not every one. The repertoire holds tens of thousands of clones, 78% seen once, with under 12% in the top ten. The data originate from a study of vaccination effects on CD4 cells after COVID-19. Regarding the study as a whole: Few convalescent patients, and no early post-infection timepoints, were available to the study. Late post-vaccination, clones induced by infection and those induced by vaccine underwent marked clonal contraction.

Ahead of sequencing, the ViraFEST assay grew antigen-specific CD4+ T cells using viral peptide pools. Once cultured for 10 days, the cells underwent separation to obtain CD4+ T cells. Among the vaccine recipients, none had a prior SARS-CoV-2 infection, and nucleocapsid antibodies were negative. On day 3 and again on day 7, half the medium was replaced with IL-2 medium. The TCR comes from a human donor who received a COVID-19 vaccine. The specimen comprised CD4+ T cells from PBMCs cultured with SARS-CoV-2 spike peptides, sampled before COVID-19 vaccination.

The CDR3 here is CASSARFAGVLETQYF. The CDR3 coding sequence is TGTGCCAGCAGCGCCCGTTTTGCGGGGGTATTGGAGACCCAGTACTTC. This sequence joins TRBV9 and TRBJ2-5, with TRBD2 matching over 7 bases. CDR3 size: 16 residues. V lost 3 bases, J lost 5 bases, and 13 bases stayed unmatched. The V gene's germline CDR1 is SGDLS and CDR2 YYNGEE.